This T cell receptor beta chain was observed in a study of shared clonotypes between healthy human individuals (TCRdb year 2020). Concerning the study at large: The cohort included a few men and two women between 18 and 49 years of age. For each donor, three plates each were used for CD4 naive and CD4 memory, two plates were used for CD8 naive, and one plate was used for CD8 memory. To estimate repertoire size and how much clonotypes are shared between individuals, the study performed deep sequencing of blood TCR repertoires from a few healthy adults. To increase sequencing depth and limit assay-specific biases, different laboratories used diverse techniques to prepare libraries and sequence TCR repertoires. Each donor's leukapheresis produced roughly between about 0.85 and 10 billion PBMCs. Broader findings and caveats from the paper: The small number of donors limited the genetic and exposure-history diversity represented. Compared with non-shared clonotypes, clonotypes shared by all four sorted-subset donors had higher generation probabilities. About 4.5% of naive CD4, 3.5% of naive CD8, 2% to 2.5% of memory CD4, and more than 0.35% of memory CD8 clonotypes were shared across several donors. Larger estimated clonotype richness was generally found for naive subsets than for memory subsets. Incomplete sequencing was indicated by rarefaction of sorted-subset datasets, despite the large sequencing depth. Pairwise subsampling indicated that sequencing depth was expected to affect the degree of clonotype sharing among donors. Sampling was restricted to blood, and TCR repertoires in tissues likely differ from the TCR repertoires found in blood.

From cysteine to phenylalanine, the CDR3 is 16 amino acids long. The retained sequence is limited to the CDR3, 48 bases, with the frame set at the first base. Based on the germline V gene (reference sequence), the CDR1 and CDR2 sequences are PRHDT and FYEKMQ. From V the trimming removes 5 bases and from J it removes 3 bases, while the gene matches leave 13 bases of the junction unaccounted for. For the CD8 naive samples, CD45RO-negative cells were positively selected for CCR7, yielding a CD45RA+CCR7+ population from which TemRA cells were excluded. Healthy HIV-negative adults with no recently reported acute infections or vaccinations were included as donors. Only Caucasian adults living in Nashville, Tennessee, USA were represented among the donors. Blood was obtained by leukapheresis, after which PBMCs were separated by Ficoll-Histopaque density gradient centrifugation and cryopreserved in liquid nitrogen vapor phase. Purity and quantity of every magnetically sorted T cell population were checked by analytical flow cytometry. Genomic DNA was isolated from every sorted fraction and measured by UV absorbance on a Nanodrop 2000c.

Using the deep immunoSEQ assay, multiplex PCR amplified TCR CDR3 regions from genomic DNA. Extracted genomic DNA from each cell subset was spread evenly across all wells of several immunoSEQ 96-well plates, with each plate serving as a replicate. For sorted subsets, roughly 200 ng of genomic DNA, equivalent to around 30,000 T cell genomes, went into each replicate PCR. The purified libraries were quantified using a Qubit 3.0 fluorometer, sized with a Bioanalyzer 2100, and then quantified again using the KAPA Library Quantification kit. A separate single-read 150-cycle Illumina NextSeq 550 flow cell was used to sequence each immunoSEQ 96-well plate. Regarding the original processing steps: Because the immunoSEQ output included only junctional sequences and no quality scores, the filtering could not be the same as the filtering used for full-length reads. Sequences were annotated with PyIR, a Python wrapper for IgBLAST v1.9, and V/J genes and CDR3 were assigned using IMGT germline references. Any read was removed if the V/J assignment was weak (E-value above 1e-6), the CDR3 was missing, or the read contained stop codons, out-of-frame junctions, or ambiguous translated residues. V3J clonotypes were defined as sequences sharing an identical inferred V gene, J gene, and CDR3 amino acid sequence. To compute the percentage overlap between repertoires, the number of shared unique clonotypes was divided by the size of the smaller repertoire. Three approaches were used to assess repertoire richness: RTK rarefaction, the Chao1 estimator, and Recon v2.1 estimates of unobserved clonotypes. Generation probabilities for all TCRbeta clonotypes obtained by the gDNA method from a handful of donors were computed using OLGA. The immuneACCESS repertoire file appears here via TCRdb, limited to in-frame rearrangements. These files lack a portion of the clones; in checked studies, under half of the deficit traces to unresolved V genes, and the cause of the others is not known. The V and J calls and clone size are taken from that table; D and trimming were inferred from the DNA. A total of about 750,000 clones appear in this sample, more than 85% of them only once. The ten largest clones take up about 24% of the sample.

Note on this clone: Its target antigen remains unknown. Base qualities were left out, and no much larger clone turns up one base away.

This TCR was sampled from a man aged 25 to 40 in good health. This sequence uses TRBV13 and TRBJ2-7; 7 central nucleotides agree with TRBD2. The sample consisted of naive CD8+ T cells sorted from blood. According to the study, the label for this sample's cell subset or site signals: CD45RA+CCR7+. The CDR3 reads CASSGTSGRGIYEQYF. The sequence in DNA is TGTGCCAGCAGCGGCACGAGTGGGCGGGGGATCTACGAGCAGTACTTC.